Below, one TCR beta chain is given with its context. Sequencing used immunoSEQ multiplex PCR; TCRdb keeps in-frame clones, though not all of them. This sample carries 150,000 to 200,000 clones, around 90% of them seen once, and the ten largest clones take 0.5% to 0.65%. The sample belongs to a study of blood T cell repertoires in COVID-19. The V and J ends lost 3 bases and 6 bases respectively, with 11 bases between them. The germline V gene encodes CDR1 MGHDK and CDR2 SYGVNS. This CDR3 contains 13 residues. The sequencing input was peripheral blood. This chain joins TRBV25-1 and TRBJ1-1; the D gene is possibly TRBD1 (6 bases). The clonotype comes from a man aged 50 to 60 with acute or convalescent COVID-19. CDR3 protein: CASSDNRVSEAFF. CDR3 DNA: TGTGCCAGCAGTGACAACAGGGTTTCTGAAGCTTTCTTT.